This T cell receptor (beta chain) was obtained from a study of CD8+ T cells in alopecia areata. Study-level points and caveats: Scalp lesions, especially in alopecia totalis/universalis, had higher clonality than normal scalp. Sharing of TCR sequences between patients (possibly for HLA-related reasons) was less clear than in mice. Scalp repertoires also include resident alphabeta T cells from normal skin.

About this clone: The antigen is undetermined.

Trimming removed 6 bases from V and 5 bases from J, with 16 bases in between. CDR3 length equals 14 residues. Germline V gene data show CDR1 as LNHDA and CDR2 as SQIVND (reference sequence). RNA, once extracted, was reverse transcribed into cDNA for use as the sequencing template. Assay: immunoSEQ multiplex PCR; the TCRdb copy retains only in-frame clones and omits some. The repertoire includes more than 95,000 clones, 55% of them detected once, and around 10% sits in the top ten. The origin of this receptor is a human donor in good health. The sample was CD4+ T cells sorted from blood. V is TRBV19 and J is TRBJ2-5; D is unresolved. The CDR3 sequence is CASRHAGEEETQYF. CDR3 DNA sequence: TGTGCCAGTAGACACGCCGGAGAGGAGGAGACCCAGTACTTC.